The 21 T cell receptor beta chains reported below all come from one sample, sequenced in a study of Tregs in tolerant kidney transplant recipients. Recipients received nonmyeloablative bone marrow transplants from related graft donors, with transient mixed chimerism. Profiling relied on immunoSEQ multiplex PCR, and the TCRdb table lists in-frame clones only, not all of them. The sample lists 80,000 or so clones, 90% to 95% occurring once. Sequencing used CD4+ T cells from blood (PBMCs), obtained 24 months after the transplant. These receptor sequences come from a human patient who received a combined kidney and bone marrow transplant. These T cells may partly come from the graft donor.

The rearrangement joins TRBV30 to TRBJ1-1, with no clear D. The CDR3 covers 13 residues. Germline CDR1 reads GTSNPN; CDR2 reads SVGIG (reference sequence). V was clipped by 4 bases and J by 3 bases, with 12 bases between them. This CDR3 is CAWTGGGDTEAFF. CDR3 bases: TGTGCCTGGACCGGAGGTGGGGACACTGAAGCTTTCTTT.

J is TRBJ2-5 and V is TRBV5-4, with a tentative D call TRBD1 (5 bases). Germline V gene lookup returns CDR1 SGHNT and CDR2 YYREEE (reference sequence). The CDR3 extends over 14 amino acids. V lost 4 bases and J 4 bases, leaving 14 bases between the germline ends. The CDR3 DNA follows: TGTGCCAGCAGCATCGGACACGCCGGAGAGACCCAGTACTTC. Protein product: CASSIGHAGETQYF.

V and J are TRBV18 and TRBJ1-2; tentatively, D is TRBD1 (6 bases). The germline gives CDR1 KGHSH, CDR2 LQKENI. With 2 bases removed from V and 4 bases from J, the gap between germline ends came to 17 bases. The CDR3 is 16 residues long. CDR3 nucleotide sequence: TGTGCCAGCTCACCATTGATAAAGGGACAATTCTATGGCTACACCTTC. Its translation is CASSPLIKGQFYGYTF.

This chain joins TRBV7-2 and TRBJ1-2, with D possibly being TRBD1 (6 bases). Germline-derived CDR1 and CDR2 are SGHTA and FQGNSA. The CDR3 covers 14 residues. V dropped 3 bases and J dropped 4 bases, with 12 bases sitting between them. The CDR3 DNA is TGTGCCAGCAGCTTGGTTTACAGGGCCTATGGCTACACCTTC. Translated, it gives CASSLVYRAYGYTF.

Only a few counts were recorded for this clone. The CDR3 DNA sequence: TGTGCCAGCAGCCAGGGACTAGCGGTGACCATTCAGTACTTC. It specifies CASSQGLAVTIQYF. This rearrangement joins TRBV6-1 to TRBJ2-4; 11 positions agree with TRBD2. There are 14 residues in the CDR3. Looked up from germline, CDR1 is MNHNS and CDR2 is SASEGT. The V and J ends lost 6 bases and 9 bases, in that order; junction bases with no gene match: 7.

In nucleotides, the CDR3 is TGTGCCATCAGCAACCGTGGGCTCGATGGCTCCTACGAGCAGTACTTC. Protein product: CAISNRGLDGSYEQYF. The rearrangement links TRBV10-3 to TRBJ2-7; D not certain. Trimming pared 6 bases from V and 0 bases from J, leaving 18 bases between. The CDR3 has 16 amino acids. Per the germline V gene, CDR1 is ENHRY and CDR2 is SYGVKD.

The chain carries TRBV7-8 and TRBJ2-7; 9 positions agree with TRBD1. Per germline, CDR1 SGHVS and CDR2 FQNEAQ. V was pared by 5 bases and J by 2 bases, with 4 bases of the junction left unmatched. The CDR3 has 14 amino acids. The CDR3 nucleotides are TGTGCCAGCAGCCACCGGGACAGGGCCTACGAGCAGTACTTC. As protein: CASSHRDRAYEQYF.

CDR3 bases: TGTGCCAGCAGTTTACAGACAAATGAGCAGTTCTTC. This gives the protein CASSLQTNEQFF. The rearrangement uses TRBV28 and TRBJ2-1, with no clear D. The germline gives CDR1 MDHEN, CDR2 SYDVKM. V lost 2 bases and J 7 bases, leaving 6 bases between the germline ends. The CDR3 runs 12 residues.

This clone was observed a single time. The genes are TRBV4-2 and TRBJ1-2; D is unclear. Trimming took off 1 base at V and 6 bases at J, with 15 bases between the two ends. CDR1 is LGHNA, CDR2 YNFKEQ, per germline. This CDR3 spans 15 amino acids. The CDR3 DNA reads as TGTGCCAGCAGCCAAGGGGTTGGCCTAGCTCATGGCTACACCTTC. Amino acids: CASSQGVGLAHGYTF.

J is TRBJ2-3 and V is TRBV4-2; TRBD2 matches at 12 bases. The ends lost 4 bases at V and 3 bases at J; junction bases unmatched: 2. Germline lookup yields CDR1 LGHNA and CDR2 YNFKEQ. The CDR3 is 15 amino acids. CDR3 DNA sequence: TGTGCCAGCAGCCGGCTAGCGGGAGGGACAGATACGCAGTATTTT. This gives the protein CASSRLAGGTDTQYF.

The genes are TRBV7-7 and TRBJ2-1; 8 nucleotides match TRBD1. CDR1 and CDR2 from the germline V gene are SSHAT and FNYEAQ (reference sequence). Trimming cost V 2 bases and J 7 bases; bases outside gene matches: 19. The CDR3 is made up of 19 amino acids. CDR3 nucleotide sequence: TGTGCCAGCAGCTTATGGCCCCCTTTCGGGACAGGTGACAAGAATGAGCAGTTCTTC. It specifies CASSLWPPFGTGDKNEQFF.

The CDR3 is CASGIRDSETQYF. The CDR3 DNA is TGTGCCAGCGGCATCCGGGACTCAGAGACCCAGTACTTC. The chain combines TRBV27 with TRBJ2-5; TRBD2 is a possible D gene (6 bases). The CDR3 contains 13 residues. Germline-derived CDR1 and CDR2 are MNHEY and SMNVEV (reference sequence). Trimming shortened V by 8 bases and J by 4 bases, and 14 bases separated the two germline ends.

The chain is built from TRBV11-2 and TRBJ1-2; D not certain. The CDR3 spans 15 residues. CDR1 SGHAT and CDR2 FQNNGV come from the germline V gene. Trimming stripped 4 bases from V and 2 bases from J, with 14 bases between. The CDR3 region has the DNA TGTGCCAGCAGCTCTGTCAGTGGACTAAACTATGGCTACACCTTC. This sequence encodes CASSSVSGLNYGYTF.

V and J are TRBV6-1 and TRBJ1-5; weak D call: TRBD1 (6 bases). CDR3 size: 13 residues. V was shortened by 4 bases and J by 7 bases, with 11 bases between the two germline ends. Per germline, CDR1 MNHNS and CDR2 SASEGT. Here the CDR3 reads CASSAGQPQPQHF. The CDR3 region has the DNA TGTGCCAGCAGTGCAGGACAGCCCCAGCCCCAGCATTTT.

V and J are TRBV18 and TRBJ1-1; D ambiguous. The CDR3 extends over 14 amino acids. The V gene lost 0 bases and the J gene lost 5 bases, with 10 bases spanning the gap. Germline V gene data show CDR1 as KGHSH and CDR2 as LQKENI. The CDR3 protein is CASSPPRGKTEAFF. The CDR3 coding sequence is TGTGCCAGCTCACCACCGAGAGGGAAGACTGAAGCTTTCTTT.

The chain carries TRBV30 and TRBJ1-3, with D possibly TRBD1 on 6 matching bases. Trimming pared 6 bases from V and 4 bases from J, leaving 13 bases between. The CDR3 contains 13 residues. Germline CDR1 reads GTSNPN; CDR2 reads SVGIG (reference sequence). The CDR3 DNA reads TGTGCCTGTTTCAGGGGATTCGGAAACACCATATATTTT. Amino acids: CACFRGFGNTIYF. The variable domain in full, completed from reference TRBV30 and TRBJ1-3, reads SQTIHQWPATLVQPVGSPLSLECTVEGTSNPNLYWYRQAAGRGLQLLFYSVGIGQISSEVPQNLSASRPQDRQFILSSKKLLLSDSGFYLCACFRGFGNTIYFGEGSWLTVV.

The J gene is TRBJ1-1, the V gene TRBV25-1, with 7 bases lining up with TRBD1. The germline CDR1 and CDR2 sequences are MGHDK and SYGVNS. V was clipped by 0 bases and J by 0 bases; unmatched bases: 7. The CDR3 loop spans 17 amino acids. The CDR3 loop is CASSEYRGEGMNTEAFF. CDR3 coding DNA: TGTGCCAGCAGTGAATACAGGGGGGAAGGGATGAACACTGAAGCTTTCTTT.

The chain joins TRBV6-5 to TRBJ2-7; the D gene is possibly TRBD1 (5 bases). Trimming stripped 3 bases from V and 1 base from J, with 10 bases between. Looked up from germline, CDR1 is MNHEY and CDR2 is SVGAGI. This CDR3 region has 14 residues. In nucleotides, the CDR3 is TGTGCCAGCAGTTATTGGGGCCCTTCCTACGAGCAGTACTTC. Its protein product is CASSYWGPSYEQYF.

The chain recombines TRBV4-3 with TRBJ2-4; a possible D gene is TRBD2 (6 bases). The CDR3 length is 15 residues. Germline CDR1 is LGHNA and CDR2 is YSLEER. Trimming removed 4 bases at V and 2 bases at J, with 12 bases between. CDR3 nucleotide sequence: TGCGCCAGCAGCCCGGGGGAACTAACCAAAAACATTCAGTACTTC. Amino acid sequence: CASSPGELTKNIQYF.

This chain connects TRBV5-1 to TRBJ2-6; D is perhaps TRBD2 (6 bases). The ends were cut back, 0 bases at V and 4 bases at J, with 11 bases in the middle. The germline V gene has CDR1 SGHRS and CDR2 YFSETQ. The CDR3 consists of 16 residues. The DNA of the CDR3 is TGCGCCAGCAGCTTGGCGGGGAGGCCGGGGGCCAACGTCCTGACTTTC. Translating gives CASSLAGRPGANVLTF.

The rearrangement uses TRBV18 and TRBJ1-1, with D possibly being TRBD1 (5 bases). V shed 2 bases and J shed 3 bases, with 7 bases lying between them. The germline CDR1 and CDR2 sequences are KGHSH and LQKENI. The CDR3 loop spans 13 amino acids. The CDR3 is CASSPGADTEAFF. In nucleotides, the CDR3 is TGTGCCAGCTCACCAGGGGCAGACACTGAAGCTTTCTTT.